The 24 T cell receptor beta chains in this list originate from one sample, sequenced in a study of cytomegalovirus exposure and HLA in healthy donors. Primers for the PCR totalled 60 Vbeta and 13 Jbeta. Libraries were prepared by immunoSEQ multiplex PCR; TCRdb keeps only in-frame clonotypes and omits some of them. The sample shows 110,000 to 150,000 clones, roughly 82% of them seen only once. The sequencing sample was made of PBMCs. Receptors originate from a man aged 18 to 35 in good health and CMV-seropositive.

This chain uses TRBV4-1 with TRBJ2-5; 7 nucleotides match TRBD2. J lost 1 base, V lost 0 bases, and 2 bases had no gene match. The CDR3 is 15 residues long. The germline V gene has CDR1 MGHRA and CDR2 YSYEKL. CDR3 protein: CASSQDLAVQETQYF. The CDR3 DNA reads TGCGCCAGCAGCCAAGATCTAGCGGTCCAAGAGACCCAGTACTTC.

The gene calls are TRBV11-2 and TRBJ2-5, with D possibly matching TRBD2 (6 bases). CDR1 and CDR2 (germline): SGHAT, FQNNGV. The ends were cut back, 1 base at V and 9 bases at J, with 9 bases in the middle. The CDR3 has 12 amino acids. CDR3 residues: CASSLGGGAQYF. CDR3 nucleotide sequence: TGTGCCAGCAGCTTAGGGGGCGGGGCCCAGTACTTC.

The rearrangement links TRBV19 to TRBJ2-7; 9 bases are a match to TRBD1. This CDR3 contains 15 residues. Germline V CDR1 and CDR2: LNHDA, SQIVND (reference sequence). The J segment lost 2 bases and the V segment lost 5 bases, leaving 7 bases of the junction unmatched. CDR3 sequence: CASSPGTGLPYEQYF. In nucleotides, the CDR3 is TGTGCCAGTAGTCCCGGGACAGGGCTACCCTACGAGCAGTACTTC.

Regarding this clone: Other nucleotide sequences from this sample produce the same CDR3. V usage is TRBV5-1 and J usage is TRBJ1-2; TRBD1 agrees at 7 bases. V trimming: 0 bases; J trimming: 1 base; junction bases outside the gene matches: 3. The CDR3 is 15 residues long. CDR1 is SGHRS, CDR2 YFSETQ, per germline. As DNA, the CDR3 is TGCGCCAGCAGCTTGGTGGGACAGAGTAACTATGGCTACACCTTC. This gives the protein CASSLVGQSNYGYTF.

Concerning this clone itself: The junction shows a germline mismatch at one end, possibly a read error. CDR3 residues: CASSIVGSEKLLF. CDR3 bases: TGTGCCAGCAGCATAGTTGGGAGTGAAAAACTGCTTTTT. This chain connects TRBV7-9 to TRBJ1-4; D unclear. The CDR3 has 13 amino acids. The germline gives CDR1 SEHNR, CDR2 FQNEAQ (reference sequence).

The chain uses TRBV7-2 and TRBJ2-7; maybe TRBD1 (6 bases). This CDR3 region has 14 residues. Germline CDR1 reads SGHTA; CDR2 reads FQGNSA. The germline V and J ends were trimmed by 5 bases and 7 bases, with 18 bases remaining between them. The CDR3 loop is CASSLGGFGVEQYF. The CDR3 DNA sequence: TGTGCCAGCAGCCTAGGGGGATTCGGGGTGGAGCAGTACTTC.

The CDR3 sequence is CAWSKDRGHGYTF. The DNA of the CDR3 is TGTGCCTGGAGCAAGGACAGGGGGCATGGCTACACCTTC. The chain links TRBV30 to TRBJ1-2; 11 bases map to TRBD1. The V gene's germline CDR1 is GTSNPN and CDR2 SVGIG (reference sequence). This CDR3 has 13 residues. V lost 3 bases, J lost 6 bases, and 3 bases stayed unmatched.

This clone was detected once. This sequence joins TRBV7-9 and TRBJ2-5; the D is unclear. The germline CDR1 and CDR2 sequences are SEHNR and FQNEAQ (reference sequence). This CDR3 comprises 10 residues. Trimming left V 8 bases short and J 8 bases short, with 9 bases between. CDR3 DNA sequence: TGTGCCAGCGGAGAATATACCCAGTACTTC. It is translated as CASGEYTQYF.

In DNA, the CDR3 is TGTGCCTGCACAGGTTCCTTGAACACCGGGGAGCTGTTTTTT. Translating gives CACTGSLNTGELFF. The chain employs TRBV6-5 and TRBJ2-2, with D perhaps matching TRBD1 (5 bases). Germline CDR1 reads MNHEY; CDR2 reads SVGAGI. This CDR3 is built from 14 residues. Trimming stripped 11 bases from V and 1 base from J, with 14 bases between.

The CDR3 DNA reads as TGTGCCAGCAGGCCTCGACAGGGGGCAGGTTACGAGCAGTACTTC. Translated: CASRPRQGAGYEQYF. V is TRBV28 and J is TRBJ2-7; 10 bases map to TRBD1. CDR1 and CDR2 (germline): MDHEN, SYDVKM. With V trimmed by 6 bases and J by 4 bases, 9 bases remained unmatched. This CDR3 is 15 amino acids long.

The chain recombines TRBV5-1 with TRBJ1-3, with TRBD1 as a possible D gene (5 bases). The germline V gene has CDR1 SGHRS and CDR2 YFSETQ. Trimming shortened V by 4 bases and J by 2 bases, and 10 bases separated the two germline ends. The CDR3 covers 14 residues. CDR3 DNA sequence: TGCGCCAGCAGCCCGGGGGGGACTGGAAACACCATATATTTT. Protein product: CASSPGGTGNTIYF.

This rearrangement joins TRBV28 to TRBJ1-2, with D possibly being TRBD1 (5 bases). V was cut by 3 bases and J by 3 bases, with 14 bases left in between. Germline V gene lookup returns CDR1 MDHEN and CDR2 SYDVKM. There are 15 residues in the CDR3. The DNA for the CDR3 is TGTGCCAGCAGTTTTCAGGGTATAAGGCACTATGGCTACACCTTC. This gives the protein CASSFQGIRHYGYTF.

This CDR3 reads CASSESRNYGYTF. CDR3 coding DNA: TGTGCCAGCAGTGAATCGCGTAACTATGGCTACACCTTC. V and J are TRBV6-1 and TRBJ1-2, with D uncertain. Trimming left V 2 bases short and J 1 base short, with 5 bases between. Germline CDR1 and CDR2: MNHNS and SASEGT. The CDR3 is 13 residues long.

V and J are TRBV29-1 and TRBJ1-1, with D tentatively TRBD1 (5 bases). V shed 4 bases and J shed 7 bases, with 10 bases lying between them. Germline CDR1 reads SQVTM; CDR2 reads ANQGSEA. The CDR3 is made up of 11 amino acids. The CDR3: CSVVWQGEAFF. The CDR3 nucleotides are TGCAGCGTTGTATGGCAGGGTGAAGCTTTCTTT. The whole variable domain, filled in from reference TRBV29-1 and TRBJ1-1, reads SAVISQKPSRDICQRGTSLTIQCQVDSQVTMMFWYRQQPGQSLTLIATANQGSEATYESGFVIDKFPISRPNLTFSTLTVSNMSPEDSSIYLCSVVWQGEAFFGQGTRLTVV.

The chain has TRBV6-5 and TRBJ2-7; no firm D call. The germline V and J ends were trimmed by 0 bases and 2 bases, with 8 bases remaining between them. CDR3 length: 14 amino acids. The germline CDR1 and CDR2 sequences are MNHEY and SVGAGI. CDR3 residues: CASSYSRGAYEQYF. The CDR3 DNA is TGTGCCAGCAGTTACTCGAGAGGAGCCTACGAGCAGTACTTC.

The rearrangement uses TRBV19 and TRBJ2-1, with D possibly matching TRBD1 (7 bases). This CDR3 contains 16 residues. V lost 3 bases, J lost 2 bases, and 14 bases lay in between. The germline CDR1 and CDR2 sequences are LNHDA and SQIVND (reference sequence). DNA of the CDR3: TGTGCCAGTAGTATTGGAGGGGGCGCCCCCTACAATGAGCAGTTCTTC. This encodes CASSIGGGAPYNEQFF.

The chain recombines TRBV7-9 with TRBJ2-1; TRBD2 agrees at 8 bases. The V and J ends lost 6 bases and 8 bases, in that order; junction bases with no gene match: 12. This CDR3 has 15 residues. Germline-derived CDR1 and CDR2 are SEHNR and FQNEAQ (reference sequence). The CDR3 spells CASRPGGQREHEQFF. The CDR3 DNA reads TGTGCCAGCAGACCAGGCGGCCAGCGGGAGCATGAGCAGTTCTTC.

Here the CDR3 reads CASSQGFETQYF. The CDR3 DNA follows: TGTGCCAGCAGCCAGGGGTTTGAGACCCAGTACTTC. This chain links TRBV6-5 with TRBJ2-5; tentative D call: TRBD1 (6 bases). The CDR3 length is 12 residues. The V gene's germline CDR1 is MNHEY and CDR2 SVGAGI. V was trimmed by 6 bases and J by 5 bases, leaving 10 bases between them.

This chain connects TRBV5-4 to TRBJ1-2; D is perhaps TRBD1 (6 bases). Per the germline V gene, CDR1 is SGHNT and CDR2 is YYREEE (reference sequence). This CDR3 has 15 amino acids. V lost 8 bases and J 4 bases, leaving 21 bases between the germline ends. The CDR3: CASTNRGFKLYGYTF. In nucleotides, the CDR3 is TGTGCCAGTACAAATAGGGGGTTTAAGCTCTATGGCTACACCTTC. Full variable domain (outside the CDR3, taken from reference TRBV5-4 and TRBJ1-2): ETGVTQSPTHLIKTRGQQVTLRCSSQSGHNTVSWYQQALGQGPQFIFQYYREEENGRGNFPPRFSGLQFPNYSSELNVNALELDDSALYLCASTNRGFKLYGYTFGSGTRLTVV.

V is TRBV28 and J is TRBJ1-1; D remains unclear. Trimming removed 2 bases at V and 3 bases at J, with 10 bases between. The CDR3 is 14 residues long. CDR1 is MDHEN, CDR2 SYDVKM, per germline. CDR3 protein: CASSLGWRYTEAFF. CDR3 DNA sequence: TGTGCCAGCAGTTTAGGGTGGCGGTACACTGAAGCTTTCTTT. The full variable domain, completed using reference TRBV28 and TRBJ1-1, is DVKVTQSSRYLVKRTGEKVFLECVQDMDHENMFWYRQDPGLGLRLIYFSYDVKMKEKGDIPEGYSVSREKKERFSLILESASTNQTSMYLCASSLGWRYTEAFFGQGTRLTVV.

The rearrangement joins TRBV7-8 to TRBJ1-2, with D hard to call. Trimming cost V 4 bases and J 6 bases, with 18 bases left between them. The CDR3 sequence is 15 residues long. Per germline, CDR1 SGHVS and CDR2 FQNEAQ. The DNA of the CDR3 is TGTGCCAGCAGCTCAATCGACCGGAGTTTGAATGGCTACACCTTC. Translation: CASSSIDRSLNGYTF.

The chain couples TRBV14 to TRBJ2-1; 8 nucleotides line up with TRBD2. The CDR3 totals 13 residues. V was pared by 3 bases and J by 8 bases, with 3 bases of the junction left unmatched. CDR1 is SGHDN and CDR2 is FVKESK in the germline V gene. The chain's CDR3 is CASSHRGGDEQFF. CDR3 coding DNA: TGTGCCAGCAGCCACCGGGGGGGCGATGAGCAGTTCTTC.

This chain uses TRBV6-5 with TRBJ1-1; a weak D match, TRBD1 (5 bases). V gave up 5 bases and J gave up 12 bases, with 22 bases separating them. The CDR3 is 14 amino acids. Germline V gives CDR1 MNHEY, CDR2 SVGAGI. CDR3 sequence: CASSGGLLPLETFF. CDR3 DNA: TGTGCCAGCAGTGGGGGACTTCTCCCCCTCGAAACTTTCTTT.

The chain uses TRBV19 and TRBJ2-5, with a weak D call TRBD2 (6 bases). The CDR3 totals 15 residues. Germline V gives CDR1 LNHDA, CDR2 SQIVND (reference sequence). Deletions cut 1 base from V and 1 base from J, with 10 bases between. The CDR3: CASSIAGGIQETQYF. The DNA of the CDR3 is TGTGCCAGTAGTATAGCCGGGGGAATCCAAGAGACCCAGTACTTC. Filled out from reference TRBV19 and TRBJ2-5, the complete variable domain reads DGGITQSPKYLFRKEGQNVTLSCEQNLNHDAMYWYRQDPGQGLRLIYYSQIVNDFQKGDIAEGYSVSREKKESFPLTVTSAQKNPTAFYLCASSIAGGIQETQYFGPGTRLLVL.